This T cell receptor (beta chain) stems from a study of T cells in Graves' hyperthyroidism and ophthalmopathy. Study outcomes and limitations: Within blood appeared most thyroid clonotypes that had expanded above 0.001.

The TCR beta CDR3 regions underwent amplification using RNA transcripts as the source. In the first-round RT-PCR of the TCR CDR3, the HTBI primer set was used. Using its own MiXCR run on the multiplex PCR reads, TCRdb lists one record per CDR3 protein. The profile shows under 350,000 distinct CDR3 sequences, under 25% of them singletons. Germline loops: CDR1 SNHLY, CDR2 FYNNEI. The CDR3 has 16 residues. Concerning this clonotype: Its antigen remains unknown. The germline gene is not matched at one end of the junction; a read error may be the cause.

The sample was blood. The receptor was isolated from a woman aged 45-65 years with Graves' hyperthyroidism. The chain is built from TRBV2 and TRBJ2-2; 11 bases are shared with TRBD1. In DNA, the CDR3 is TGCGCCAGCAAAGGGACAGGGGGGACGAACACCGGGGAGCCGTTTTTT. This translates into CASKGTGGTNTGEPFF.